This T cell receptor beta chain derives from a study of T cell repertoires in cytomegalovirus infection (dated by TCRdb to the late 2010s). With regard to the full study: Peptide stimulations targeted recently identified HLA-C-restricted CMV epitopes, whose presentation resists viral immunomodulation, together with well-studied HLA-B-restricted epitopes. Donor HLA type was relevant to the analysis, because carriage of CMV infection together with the matching HLA type was indicated by public TCR beta signatures. Overall results and qualifications from the work: Carriers of CMV infection plus the relevant HLA type were discriminated by the cumulative frequency of public TCR beta family members in the study cohort and in an independent roughly 380-donor cohort. In the ex vivo response, HLA-C-restricted CMV-specific TCR beta clonotypes were dominant, and in two of eight donors the single most frequent clonotype came from this HLA-C-restricted group.

Sequencing instrument: Illumina HiSeq 1500. Clones were called with MiXCR by TCRdb after fastp trimmed the public reads at Q25, and only in-frame beta chains were retained. Rows matching on CDR3 protein sequence are summarized as one entry with the most common DNA and genes. Within this sample are around 900,000 distinct CDR3 sequences, with around 29% of them counted one time only. The ten largest clones add up to around an eighth of the sample. The V end loses 5 bases and the J end loses 5 bases, and a stretch of 10 bases separates them. Reading from cysteine to phenylalanine, the CDR3 counts 13 amino acids. Of the read, only the CDR3 DNA is kept; its 39 bases are in frame from base 1. In the paper's terms, the treatment or condition label means: in vitro stimulation with specific CMV peptide epitopes to enrich CMV-specific T cells. As concerns this clonotype: Its cognate antigen has yet to be identified. Within one base of it there is no much larger clone, and no base qualities were kept.

The sequence joins TRBV12-3 or TRBV12-4 to TRBJ2-1; 5 matching bases give a weak D call of TRBD1. The sample consisted of cultured CD8+ T cells from PBMCs, taken from culture after CMV antigen stimulation. The sequence derives from a human donor in good health (CMV status not recorded). Some clones in this sample may be carry-over from other donors' samples. The CDR3 region reads CASSPQGNNEQFF. In nucleotide form, the sequence is TGTGCCAGCAGTCCCCAGGGAAACAATGAGCAGTTCTTC.